What follows are 8 T cell receptor beta chains derived from one specimen sequenced in a study of cytomegalovirus exposure and HLA in healthy donors. Primers included in the PCR were 60 Vbeta and 13 Jbeta primers. The assay was immunoSEQ multiplex PCR, and TCRdb's table has in-frame clones only and misses some. The table includes 100,000 to 150,000 clones, roughly 80% detected once. The sequencing sample was made of PBMCs. Every receptor here comes from a male donor in good health and CMV-seronegative.

The chain links TRBV18 to TRBJ2-2; 13 bases are shared with TRBD2. CDR3 length: 17 amino acids. The V gene's germline CDR1 is KGHSH and CDR2 LQKENI. The V segment lost 0 bases and the J segment 4 bases; nucleotides outside the gene matches: 2. The DNA for the CDR3 is TGTGCCAGCTCACCACCGGGACTAGCGGGATTCACCGGGGAGCTGTTTTTT. Translated, it gives CASSPPGLAGFTGELFF.

The chain joins TRBV7-2 to TRBJ2-5, with TRBD2 identical over 8 bases. V shed 5 bases and J 2 bases; nucleotides not matched to a gene: 7. The CDR3 consists of 15 residues. The germline V gene encodes CDR1 SGHTA and CDR2 FQGNSA. The CDR3 here is CASSLVAGSQETQYF. CDR3 DNA sequence: TGTGCCAGCAGCCTAGTAGCGGGATCGCAAGAGACCCAGTACTTC.

The gene calls are TRBV19 and TRBJ2-1; 14 positions match TRBD2. Losses at the gene ends were 7 bases for V and 9 bases for J; bases not matched to a gene: 5. The CDR3 has 14 residues. Looked up from germline, CDR1 is LNHDA and CDR2 is SQIVND (reference sequence). The CDR3 region is CASTGLAGAREQFF. The CDR3 DNA follows: TGTGCCAGTACGGGACTAGCGGGAGCTCGTGAGCAGTTCTTC.

The sample holds a few counts of this clone. The J gene is TRBJ1-3, the V gene TRBV25-1; possibly TRBD1 for D (5 bases). V lost 6 bases to trimming and J lost 0 bases, with 9 bases between them. Germline CDR1 and CDR2: MGHDK and SYGVNS. This CDR3 has 14 amino acids. The CDR3 DNA sequence: TGTGCCAGCAGGCTCACAGGCTCTGGAAACACCATATATTTT. This sequence encodes CASRLTGSGNTIYF.

The chain joins TRBV7-2 to TRBJ2-2; maybe TRBD2 (5 bases). V lost 5 bases, J lost 6 bases, and 16 bases lay in between. From germline, CDR1 is SGHTA and CDR2 FQGNSA. The CDR3 runs to 15 residues. The CDR3 reads CASSLTRTMAGELFF. The CDR3 region has the DNA TGTGCCAGCAGCCTCACTAGGACGATGGCCGGGGAGCTGTTTTTT.

The chain links TRBV25-1 to TRBJ2-1; 10 bases line up with TRBD2. This CDR3 has 14 residues. Trimming took 3 bases from V and 6 from J; bases not matched to a gene: 2. The germline CDR1 and CDR2 sequences are MGHDK and SYGVNS. The DNA for the CDR3 is TGTGCCAGCAGTGATAGCGGGGGGCGCAATGAGCAGTTCTTC. Its translation is CASSDSGGRNEQFF.

The chain combines TRBV14 with TRBJ2-3; no reliable D call. CDR1 SGHDN and CDR2 FVKESK come from the germline V gene. Deletions cut 3 bases from V and 3 bases from J, with 13 bases between. The CDR3 is 15 amino acids. The CDR3 loop reads CASSQNRAATDTQYF. CDR3 coding DNA: TGTGCCAGCAGCCAGAACAGAGCAGCTACAGATACGCAGTATTTT.

V usage is TRBV27 and J usage is TRBJ2-3, with D tentatively TRBD1 (5 bases). Germline loops: CDR1 MNHEY, CDR2 SMNVEV (reference sequence). CDR3 length: 14 residues. V was trimmed by 5 bases and J by 7 bases, leaving 16 bases between them. The CDR3, as DNA: TGTGCCAGCAGTGCAATACCTCAGGGCAATACGCAGTATTTT. Its translation is CASSAIPQGNTQYF.